The 29 T cell receptor beta chains below were found in one sample sequenced in a study of cytomegalovirus exposure and HLA in healthy donors. Produced via immunoSEQ multiplex PCR; TCRdb's table is partial and in-frame only. This table holds 200,000 or so clones, approximately 82% found once. Input material: PBMCs. The receptors stem from a woman between 25 and 40 years old in good health and CMV-seropositive.

The chain recombines TRBV5-1 with TRBJ2-1; 9 bases match TRBD1. Germline lookup yields CDR1 SGHRS and CDR2 YFSETQ. The V and J ends lost 5 bases and 4 bases, in that order; junction bases with no gene match: 7. This CDR3 is built from 15 residues. In nucleotides, the CDR3 is TGCGCCAGCAGTCCCGGGACAGGGAGATACAATGAGCAGTTCTTC. Protein: CASSPGTGRYNEQFF.

This chain joins TRBV4-1 and TRBJ1-1; D is possibly TRBD1 (6 bases). The germline V gene has CDR1 MGHRA and CDR2 YSYEKL. CDR3 length equals 16 residues. The V end lost 0 bases, the J end lost 4 bases, and 15 bases lay between the germline ends. In nucleotides, the CDR3 is TGCGCCAGCAGCCAAGAGTTGGGGCCAGGGGTCACTGAAGCTTTCTTT. Encoded protein: CASSQELGPGVTEAFF.

The V and J genes are TRBV7-9 and TRBJ1-4, with 7 nucleotides matching TRBD1. CDR3 size: 16 residues. Unmatched junction bases numbered 6, after V lost 5 bases and J lost 0 bases. Germline V CDR1 and CDR2: SEHNR, FQNEAQ (reference sequence). The CDR3, as DNA: TGTGCCAGCAGCCAGGGACAGATTGCAACTAATGAAAAACTGTTTTTT. Protein: CASSQGQIATNEKLFF.

V and J are TRBV9 and TRBJ2-3, with D maybe TRBD2 (5 bases). V was pared by 1 base and J by 5 bases, with 14 bases between. This CDR3 has 15 amino acids. From germline, CDR1 is SGDLS and CDR2 YYNGEE. The CDR3 loop is CASSVSSEVQDTQYF. In DNA, the CDR3 is TGTGCCAGCAGCGTAAGTAGCGAGGTTCAAGATACGCAGTATTTT.

The rearrangement links TRBV21-1 to TRBJ1-4; the table's D call of TRBD1 was not tested on the DNA. TRBV21-1 is reported as a pseudogene. The CDR3 is 19 amino acids. The CDR3: CASSKGQRSSIIRHEKLFF. Here the CDR3 DNA reads TGTGCCAGCAGCAAAGGACAGAGGAGCAGCATAATTAGGCATGAAAAACTGTTTTTT.

Turning to this clone: The junction shows a germline mismatch at one end, possibly a read error. The rearrangement uses TRBV7-7 and TRBJ2-1; possibly TRBD2 for D (6 bases). This CDR3 comprises 16 residues. CDR1 SSHAT and CDR2 FNYEAQ come from the germline V gene (reference sequence). CDR3 bases: TGTGCTAGCAGCTTATACCGGGAGCCAGCCCTCAATGAGCAGTTCTTC. It encodes CASSLYREPALNEQFF.

The V and J genes are TRBV6-1 and TRBJ1-4, with a tentative D call TRBD1 (5 bases). Per germline, CDR1 MNHNS and CDR2 SASEGT. Between the trimmed V and J ends, which lost 5 bases and 0 bases, there was a span of 10 bases. The CDR3 totals 15 residues. The CDR3 sequence is CASSPGGATNEKLFF. In DNA form, the CDR3 reads TGTGCCAGCAGTCCCGGGGGGGCAACTAATGAAAAACTGTTTTTT.

J is TRBJ2-1 and V is TRBV11-2; tentative D call: TRBD2 (6 bases). This CDR3 region has 17 residues. Germline V gene data show CDR1 as SGHAT and CDR2 as FQNNGV. V gave up 1 base and J gave up 6 bases, with 19 bases separating them. This CDR3 is CASSLVGLRGRFNEQFF. The CDR3 DNA is TGTGCCAGCAGCTTAGTAGGGTTGCGGGGTCGTTTCAATGAGCAGTTCTTC.

The V and J genes are TRBV5-1 and TRBJ2-7; TRBD2 might be the D (6 bases). V lost 0 bases and J 2 bases, leaving 12 bases between the germline ends. Per germline, CDR1 SGHRS and CDR2 YFSETQ. The CDR3 covers 15 residues. The CDR3 region is CASSLVGREAYEQYF. The CDR3 DNA is TGCGCCAGCAGCTTGGTTGGCAGGGAGGCCTACGAGCAGTACTTC.

V gene TRBV7-2 combines with J gene TRBJ2-7, with a possible D match to TRBD1 (5 bases). Trimming shortened V by 3 bases and J by 5 bases, and 11 bases separated the two germline ends. This CDR3 has 13 residues. Germline-derived CDR1 and CDR2 are SGHTA and FQGNSA. The CDR3 spells CASSFARVNEQYF. The CDR3 nucleotides are TGTGCCAGCAGCTTCGCCAGGGTCAACGAGCAGTACTTC.

The chain recombines TRBV5-1 with TRBJ2-7; TRBD1 matches 10 bases. The germline V gene has CDR1 SGHRS and CDR2 YFSETQ. V lost 0 bases and J lost 2; bases outside the gene matches: 5. The CDR3 extends over 16 amino acids. CDR3 residues: CASSLGGGTGAYEQYF. The CDR3 DNA reads TGCGCCAGCAGCTTGGGAGGGGGGACAGGGGCCTACGAGCAGTACTTC.

The V and J genes are TRBV27 and TRBJ2-7; weak D call: TRBD1 (5 bases). CDR1 MNHEY and CDR2 SMNVEV come from the germline V gene (reference sequence). V was clipped by 2 bases and J by 0 bases, with 17 bases between them. The CDR3 is 17 amino acids. The CDR3 DNA is TGTGCCAGCAGTTTACGAGGTCAGGGCTCCATCTCCTACGAGCAGTACTTC. Amino acid sequence: CASSLRGQGSISYEQYF.

The chain's CDR3 is CASSVEIAGEFYEQYF. The CDR3 region has the DNA TGTGCCAGCAGCGTAGAAATAGCGGGAGAGTTCTACGAGCAGTACTTC. This rearrangement joins TRBV9 to TRBJ2-7; 9 nucleotides match TRBD2. CDR3 length: 16 amino acids. Losses at the gene ends were 0 bases for V and 3 bases for J; bases not matched to a gene: 7. In germline, CDR1 is SGDLS, CDR2 YYNGEE. The variable domain in full, with the rest retrieved from reference TRBV9 and TRBJ2-7, is DSGVTQTPKHLITATGQRVTLRCSPRSGDLSVYWYQQSLDQGLQFLIQYYNGEERAKGNILERFSAQQFPDLHSELNLSSLELGDSALYFCASSVEIAGEFYEQYFGPGTRLTVT.

This rearrangement joins TRBV7-6 to TRBJ2-1, with TRBD2 matching 12 bases. V was clipped by 5 bases and J by 4 bases; unmatched bases: 9. From germline, CDR1 is SGHVS and CDR2 FNYEAQ. The CDR3 loop spans 17 amino acids. The DNA of the CDR3 is TGTGCCAGCAGCCCCCGGACTAGCGGGATCCTATACAATGAGCAGTTCTTC. Residues: CASSPRTSGILYNEQFF.

The gene calls are TRBV30 and TRBJ2-5, with a weak D call TRBD2 (6 bases). CDR3 length equals 13 residues. CDR1 GTSNPN and CDR2 SVGIG come from the germline V gene (reference sequence). Trimming took off 1 base at V and 5 bases at J, with 11 bases between the two ends. This CDR3 is CAWSGVSGETQYF. The CDR3 bases are TGTGCCTGGAGTGGGGTTAGCGGTGAGACCCAGTACTTC.

CDR3 sequence: CATSGNRRLPYGYTF. The CDR3 nucleotides are TGTGCCACCAGCGGAAACAGGCGCCTCCCCTATGGCTACACCTTC. The rearrangement uses TRBV15 and TRBJ1-2; possibly TRBD1 for D (5 bases). Germline V CDR1 and CDR2: LNHNV, YYDKDF (reference sequence). V lost 5 bases and J lost 4, with 17 bases in between. The CDR3 has 15 amino acids.

This clone was counted only a few times. The chain employs TRBV28 and TRBJ2-7, with 12 nucleotides matching TRBD2. CDR1 is MDHEN and CDR2 is SYDVKM in the germline V gene. The CDR3 has 17 amino acids. With V trimmed by 6 bases and J by 0 bases, 9 bases remained unmatched. The CDR3 nucleotides read TGTGCCAGCAGGTCTAGCGGGAGGGCCTATAGCTCCTACGAGCAGTACTTC. This gives the protein CASRSSGRAYSSYEQYF.

The rearrangement links TRBV6-1 to TRBJ1-1; D uncertain. Germline assignment: CDR1 MNHNS and CDR2 SASEGT. The CDR3 loop spans 13 amino acids. The V and J ends lost 5 bases and 5 bases respectively, with 12 bases between them. CDR3: CASSSLIRTEAFF. CDR3 in DNA: TGTGCCAGCAGTTCCCTGATCCGGACTGAAGCTTTCTTT.

V usage is TRBV5-1 and J usage is TRBJ1-2; 7 bases match TRBD1. The V segment lost 2 bases and the J segment 5 bases; nucleotides outside the gene matches: 12. The CDR3 totals 16 residues. Germline CDR1 is SGHRS and CDR2 is YFSETQ. The CDR3 coding sequence is TGCGCCAGCAGCTTTTCCCCTCGACAGGGACCATATGGCTACACCTTC. Protein sequence: CASSFSPRQGPYGYTF.

The J gene is TRBJ2-2, the V gene TRBV5-1; a possible D gene is TRBD2 (5 bases). Germline loops: CDR1 SGHRS, CDR2 YFSETQ. CDR3 length equals 15 residues. V lost 4 bases and J 8 bases, leaving 18 bases between the germline ends. The CDR3 DNA is TGCGCCAGCAGCCCGGGGAGAGTATCAGCGGGGGAGCTGTTTTTT. It translates to CASSPGRVSAGELFF.

The chain employs TRBV7-2 and TRBJ2-1; D not certain. Germline V CDR1 and CDR2: SGHTA, FQGNSA. This CDR3 is 13 amino acids long. The V end was cut by 1 base, the J end by 6 bases, with 7 bases between. CDR3: CASSLGPGNEQFF. Here the CDR3 DNA reads TGTGCCAGCAGCTTAGGACCGGGCAATGAGCAGTTCTTC. The full variable domain, its missing parts supplied by reference TRBV7-2 and TRBJ2-1, is GAGVSQSPSNKVTEKGKDVELRCDPISGHTALYWYRQSLGQGLEFLIYFQGNSAPDKSGLPSDRFSAERTGGSVSTLTIQRTQQEDSAVYLCASSLGPGNEQFFGPGTRLTVL.

This chain connects TRBV28 to TRBJ2-7, with 8 positions matching TRBD1. Germline trimming cut 5 bases from V and 3 bases from J; bases unmatched to any gene: 9. Germline-derived CDR1 and CDR2 are MDHEN and SYDVKM. This CDR3 comprises 15 residues. This CDR3 reads CASSPTGTGYYEQYF. The CDR3 DNA sequence: TGTGCCAGCAGTCCAACCGGGACAGGATACTACGAGCAGTACTTC.

The J gene is TRBJ1-3, the V gene TRBV5-1; perhaps TRBD1 as D (6 bases). CDR1 and CDR2 from the germline V gene are SGHRS and YFSETQ. Trimming removed 6 bases at V and 3 bases at J, with 13 bases between. The CDR3 extends over 14 amino acids. The CDR3 DNA sequence: TGCGCCAGCAAAAGTACAGGGTATGGAAACACCATATATTTT. This gives the protein CASKSTGYGNTIYF.

Notes on this clone: Sequence at one end of the junction differs from germline and may be a read error. J is TRBJ2-1 and V is TRBV27; 9 positions match TRBD2. CDR1 is MNHEY, CDR2 SMNVEV, per germline (reference sequence). This CDR3 comprises 15 residues. CDR3 coding DNA: TGTGCCAGCAGTGTATCCGGGACTAGCTTCTTTGAGCAGTTCTTC. Amino acids: CASSVSGTSFFEQFF.

V gene TRBV6-6 combines with J gene TRBJ1-5; 9 nucleotides line up with TRBD1. The V and J ends lost 6 bases and 7 bases, in that order; junction bases with no gene match: 4. The CDR3 length is 13 residues. Per germline, CDR1 MNHNY and CDR2 SVGAGI (reference sequence). The CDR3 sequence is CASRDRGGQPQHF. CDR3 coding DNA: TGTGCCAGCAGGGACAGGGGAGGACAGCCCCAGCATTTT.

The chain carries TRBV7-8 and TRBJ1-1; D is possibly TRBD1 (5 bases). Per the germline V gene, CDR1 is SGHVS and CDR2 is FQNEAQ. V gave up 5 bases and J gave up 3 bases, with 10 bases separating them. The CDR3 covers 13 residues. The CDR3 coding sequence is TGTGCCAGCAGCAGGGGAGGGTACACTGAAGCTTTCTTT. Translating it yields CASSRGGYTEAFF. Looking up the rest from reference TRBV7-8 and TRBJ1-1 gives the full variable domain: GAGVSQSPRYKVAKRGQDVALRCDPISGHVSLFWYQQALGQGPEFLTYFQNEAQLDKSGLPSDRFFAERPEGSVSTLKIQRTQQEDSAVYLCASSRGGYTEAFFGQGTRLTVV.

This sequence joins TRBV6-5 and TRBJ1-2, with D unresolved. In germline, CDR1 is MNHEY, CDR2 SVGAGI. There are 15 residues in the CDR3. The V and J ends lost 2 bases and 0 bases respectively, with 10 bases between them. This CDR3 is CASSYPSRSNYGYTF. The DNA of the CDR3 is TGTGCCAGCAGTTACCCAAGCAGGTCTAACTATGGCTACACCTTC.

V usage is TRBV11-3 and J usage is TRBJ2-1, with D perhaps TRBD2 (6 bases). Trimming left V 5 bases short and J 6 bases short, with 11 bases between. CDR1 is SGHNT and CDR2 is YENEEA in the germline V gene. The CDR3 is 13 amino acids. The CDR3 DNA reads as TGTGCCAGCAGCCCGACTAGGGGCAATGAGCAGTTCTTC. Its protein product is CASSPTRGNEQFF.

The J gene is TRBJ2-7, the V gene TRBV2; maybe TRBD2 (5 bases). This CDR3 has 16 residues. V was shortened by 9 bases and J by 3 bases, with 24 bases between the two germline ends. CDR1 and CDR2 from the germline V gene are SNHLY and FYNNEI. For the CDR3, the DNA is TGTGCCAGTGTACCCCCTAGCTATAAGACTGTCTACGAGCAGTACTTC. This codes for CASVPPSYKTVYEQYF.